This T cell receptor beta chain derives from a study of beta chain features in type 1 diabetes. Worth noting for this clone: The antigen is not known.

This CDR3 has 15 residues. V was clipped by 8 bases and J by 1 base, with 17 bases between them. Per germline, CDR1 SGHVS and CDR2 FQNEAQ. Regarding the study as a whole: Insertions were fewer and deletions more numerous at VDJ junctions in type 1 diabetes patients. Equally in patients and controls, shorter templates might have been favored by PCR.

The sequenced template was cDNA made from the entire isolated RNA. Produced via immunoSEQ multiplex PCR; TCRdb's table is partial and in-frame only. The table shows roughly 610,000 clones, with roughly a sixth occurring only once. There was one heparinised blood draw per donor, averaging about 116 mL. The receptor comes from a man younger than 35 in good health. The chain recombines TRBV7-8 with TRBJ1-1; D ambiguous. The source material was naive CD4+ T cells from blood. Here the CDR3 reads CASVWRIDGNTEAFF. As DNA, the CDR3 is TGTGCCAGCGTCTGGCGGATCGACGGGAACACTGAAGCTTTCTTT.